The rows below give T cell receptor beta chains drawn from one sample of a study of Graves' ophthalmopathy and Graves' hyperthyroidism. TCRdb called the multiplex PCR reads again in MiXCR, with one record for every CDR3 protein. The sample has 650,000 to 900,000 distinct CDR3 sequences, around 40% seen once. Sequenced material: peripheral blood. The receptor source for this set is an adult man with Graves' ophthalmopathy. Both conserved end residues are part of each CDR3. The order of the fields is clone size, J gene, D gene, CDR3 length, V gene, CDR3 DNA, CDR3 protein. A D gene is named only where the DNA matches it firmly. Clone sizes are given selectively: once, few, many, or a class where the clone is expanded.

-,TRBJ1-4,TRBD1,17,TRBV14,TGTGCCAGCAGCCAAGGGACAGGGGGCTCGGGTAATGAAAAACTGTTTTTT,CASSQGTGGSGNEKLFF
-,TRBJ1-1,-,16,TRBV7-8,TGTGCCAGCAGCTTGGTCGACCACACCGGTGGGACAGAAGCTTTCTTT,CASSLVDHTGGTEAFF
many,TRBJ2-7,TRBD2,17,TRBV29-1,TGCAGCGTTGAAATGGAGACTAGCGGGAGGGGGTTATACGAGCAGTACTTC,CSVEMETSGRGLYEQYF
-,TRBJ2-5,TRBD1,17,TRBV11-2,TGTGCCAGCAGCTCCTTGCGCCCGGGACAGGCAAGAAGCACCCAGTACTTC,CASSSLRPGQARSTQYF
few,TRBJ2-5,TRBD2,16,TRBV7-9,TGTGCCAGCAGTTTGGGAAAAGCGGGAGGCCCGTGGGCCCAGTACTTC,CASSLGKAGGPWAQYF
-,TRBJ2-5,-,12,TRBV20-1,TGCAGTGCTATGAGAAGCAGAGAGGCCCAGTACTTC,CSAMRSREAQYF
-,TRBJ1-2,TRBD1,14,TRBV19,TGTGCCAGTAGTCGGACAGGGAGCACCTATGGCTACACCTTC,CASSRTGSTYGYTF
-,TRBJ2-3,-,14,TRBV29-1,TGCAGCGTGGCTGGACAGAGGTTGTCAGATACGCAGTATTTT,CSVAGQRLSDTQYF
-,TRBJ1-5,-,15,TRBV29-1,TGCAGCAGACCTTACAGCCTTGGTCCTAATCAGCCCCAGCATTTT,CSRPYSLGPNQPQHF
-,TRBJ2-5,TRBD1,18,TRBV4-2,TGTGCCAGCAGCCATGGAGCCGGACAGGGGGCAGAATCAGAGACCCAGTACTTC,CASSHGAGQGAESETQYF
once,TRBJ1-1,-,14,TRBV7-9,TGTGCCAGCAGGCCAGAAGGGTACGCCACTGAAGCTTTCTTT,CASRPEGYATEAFF
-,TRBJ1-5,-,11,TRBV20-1,TGCAGTGCTAGAGATGGGAGAGACCAGCATTTT,CSARDGRDQHF
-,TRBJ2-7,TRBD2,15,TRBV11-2,TGTGCCAGCAGCTTAACTGGCGGGAGGGCCGGCGAGCAGTACTTC,CASSLTGGRAGEQYF
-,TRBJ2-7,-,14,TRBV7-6,TGTGCCAGCAGCCGGGTAGAAAGCTCCTACGAGCAGTACTTC,CASSRVESSYEQYF
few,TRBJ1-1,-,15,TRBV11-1,TGTGCCAGCAGCCCCATAGCGGGGGATGGCACTGAAGCTTTCTTT,CASSPIAGDGTEAFF
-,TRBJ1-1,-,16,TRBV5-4,TGTGCCAGCAGCTTGATGGAAGGGGGGGCTGGCACTGAAGCTTTCTTT,CASSLMEGGAGTEAFF
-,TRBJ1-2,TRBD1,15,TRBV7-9,TGTGCCAGCAGCCAAGATAGTCGGGACAGGGATGGCTACACCTTC,CASSQDSRDRDGYTF
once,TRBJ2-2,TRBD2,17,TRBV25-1,TGTGCCAGCAGTTTATCGTCTAGCGGGGGGGCTCGGGGGGAGCTGTTTTTT,CASSLSSSGGARGELFF
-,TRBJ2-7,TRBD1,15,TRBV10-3,TGTGCCATCAGTGTGGGTGGGACAGGGCTTCTCGAGCAGTACTTC,CAISVGGTGLLEQYF